This section outlines one T cell receptor beta chain sequence together with its context. Its antigen is still unknown. The data were taken from a study of CD8 T cells in Susac syndrome. Controls matched for sex and age were healthy donors. Negative isolation was used for CD8+ and CD4+ T cells, and FACS enrichment was applied to TEMRA cells. A quantity of about 0.5 to 1 ug RNA underwent reverse transcription using random hexamers. TCR beta CDR3 was amplified by immunoSEQ covering 54 Vbeta and 13 Jbeta. In TCRdb, the immunoSEQ multiplex PCR reads were re-called with MiXCR into one record per CDR3 protein. This sample has roughly 200,000 distinct CDR3 sequences; roughly 94% occur once, and the top ten carry about 0.094%. Regarding the study as a whole: That the number of individuals in its TCR sequencing and HLA analysis was relatively small was acknowledged by the study.

The origin of this receptor is a human donor in good health. The sequenced sample consisted of CD4+ T cells from PBMCs.

The CDR3 is CAWSSQVDTEAFF. The CDR3 coding sequence is TGTGCCTGGAGTTCCCAGGTGGACACTGAAGCTTTCTTT. The rearrangement joins TRBV30 to TRBJ1-1, with D unresolved. Germline V CDR1 and CDR2: GTSNPN, SVGIG (reference sequence). With 2 bases removed from V and 3 bases from J, the gap between germline ends came to 10 bases. This CDR3 is built from 13 residues.